The 3 T cell receptor beta chains reported below all come from one sample, sequenced in a study of T cell responses to AZD1222 COVID-19 vaccine. Measured with immunoSEQ multiplex PCR; TCRdb has only the in-frame clones, and not every one. The table lists 50,000 or so clones, approximately 91% of them singletons. The starting material was peripheral blood, obtained 28 days after the second AZD1222 dose. The receptors stem from an adult who received the AZD1222 COVID-19 vaccine.

This chain uses TRBV9 with TRBJ1-6, with TRBD1 as a possible D gene (5 bases). V dropped 3 bases and J dropped 7 bases, with 17 bases sitting between them. CDR3 length: 16 residues. Germline CDR1 SGDLS, CDR2 YYNGEE. CDR3 in DNA: TGTGCCAGCAGCGACAGAGCAGGGACCGGAAATTCACCCCTCCACTTT. Translating gives CASSDRAGTGNSPLHF.

This clone was found once. The V gene is TRBV12-3 or TRBV12-4, the J gene TRBJ1-1; no clear D gene. This CDR3 is built from 13 residues. The germline V and J ends were trimmed by 3 bases and 1 base, with 6 bases remaining between them. In nucleotides, the CDR3 is TGTGCCAGCAGTTTTGGGCAGAACACTGAAGCTTTCTTT. Translation gives CASSFGQNTEAFF.

On this clone: The same CDR3 arises from other DNA sequences in this sample as well. The chain employs TRBV4-1 and TRBJ2-1, with 9 bases matching TRBD1. The CDR3 totals 15 residues. J was trimmed by 2 bases and V by 4 bases; bases with no gene match: 3. Germline CDR1 reads MGHRA; CDR2 reads YSYEKL. The DNA for the CDR3 is TGCGCCAGCAGCCCGGGACAGGGCCCCTACAATGAGCAGTTCTTC. Protein: CASSPGQGPYNEQFF.